What follows are 16 T cell receptor beta chains derived from one specimen sequenced in a study of CD8 T cells in Susac syndrome (dated by TCRdb to the late 2010s). Receptor amplification or capture employed the immunoSEQ multiplex PCR assay. RNA was extracted with the RNeasy kit and roughly 0.5 to 1 ug was reverse transcribed using random hexamers. In TCRdb, the public reads were trimmed at Q25 with fastp and aligned with MiXCR, with productive beta chains retained. Rows are combined by CDR3 protein, so each entry shows the most common genes and DNA. The sample contains about 280,000 distinct CDR3 sequences, 80% to 90% of them found a single time. 0.095% to 0.14% of the sample is held by the ten biggest clonotypes. Sequencing input: CD8+ T cells from PBMCs. All receptors derive from a human donor with multiple sclerosis.

The chain carries TRBV20-1 and TRBJ1-2; D may be TRBD1 (5 bases). CDR3 length: 13 amino acids. Between the trimmed V and J ends, which lost 0 bases and 8 bases, there was a span of 13 bases. CDR1 is DFQATT and CDR2 is SNEGSKA in the germline V gene (reference sequence). CDR3 in amino acids: CSARETAREGYTF. The DNA for the CDR3 is TGCAGTGCTAGAGAGACAGCTAGGGAGGGCTACACCTTC.

This clonotype came up a few times. The rearrangement links TRBV19 to TRBJ1-6, with TRBD1 as a possible D gene (5 bases). CDR3 length: 15 amino acids. V shed 1 base and J shed 10 bases, with 14 bases lying between them. From germline, CDR1 is LNHDA and CDR2 SQIVND (reference sequence). This chain's CDR3 is CASSIAYRDSSPLHF. DNA for the CDR3: TGTGCCAGTAGTATAGCCTATCGGGACTCCTCACCCCTCCACTTT.

This clonotype was counted once. The rearrangement joins TRBV7-9 to TRBJ1-1; 7 nucleotides line up with TRBD1. In germline, CDR1 is SEHNR, CDR2 FQNEAQ (reference sequence). The length of the CDR3 is 12 residues. The J segment lost 9 bases and the V segment lost 8 bases, leaving 9 bases of the junction unmatched. CDR3 loop: CASRMEGAQAFF. The CDR3 region has the DNA TGTGCCAGCCGGATGGAGGGGGCTCAAGCTTTCTTT.

The chain has TRBV28 and TRBJ2-1; 9 bases align to TRBD2. V lost 7 bases and J lost 4; bases outside the gene matches: 11. The CDR3 loop spans 16 amino acids. Germline-derived CDR1 and CDR2 are MDHEN and SYDVKM. CDR3 nucleotide sequence: TGTGCCAGCACCAGAACTTTCGCGGGAGGGTACAATGAGCAGTTCTTC. Amino acid sequence: CASTRTFAGGYNEQFF.

The chain links TRBV27 to TRBJ2-5; no reliable D call. CDR1 and CDR2 from the germline V gene are MNHEY and SMNVEV (reference sequence). This CDR3 has 16 amino acids. Trimming removed 5 bases at V and 0 bases at J, with 16 bases between. Here the CDR3 reads CASSPIQTLYQETQYF. The CDR3 bases are TGTGCCAGCAGTCCCATCCAGACTTTGTACCAAGAGACCCAGTACTTC.

This clonotype was recorded only once. The J gene is TRBJ1-2, the V gene TRBV7-8; maybe TRBD1 (5 bases). The V gene's germline CDR1 is SGHVS and CDR2 FQNEAQ. The germline V and J ends were trimmed by 1 base and 8 bases, with 8 bases remaining between them. The CDR3 totals 12 residues. CDR3 sequence reads: CASSLDGDGYTF. As DNA, the CDR3 is TGTGCCAGCAGCTTAGACGGGGACGGCTACACCTTC. The variable domain in full, with the rest retrieved from reference TRBV7-8 and TRBJ1-2, is GAGVSQSPRYKVAKRGQDVALRCDPISGHVSLFWYQQALGQGPEFLTYFQNEAQLDKSGLPSDRFFAERPEGSVSTLKIQRTQQEDSAVYLCASSLDGDGYTFGSGTRLTVV.

The chain combines TRBV27 with TRBJ1-5; D unresolved. Germline CDR1 MNHEY, CDR2 SMNVEV (reference sequence). The V gene lost 3 bases and the J gene lost 3 bases, with 9 bases spanning the gap. The CDR3 loop spans 14 amino acids. The CDR3 sequence is CASSFRSANQPQHF. The CDR3 DNA is TGTGCCAGCAGTTTTAGGTCCGCCAATCAGCCCCAGCATTTT.

V usage is TRBV2 and J usage is TRBJ2-7; D tentatively fits TRBD1 or TRBD2 (6 bases each). Per germline, CDR1 SNHLY and CDR2 FYNNEI. This CDR3 comprises 14 residues. CDR3 in DNA: TGTTACAGCAACGAGGGGGAGGCCCCCTACGAGCAGTACTTC. It codes for CYSNEGEAPYEQYF.

The chain combines TRBV6-1 with TRBJ2-7; D is uncertain. V was clipped by 5 bases and J by 2 bases, with 13 bases between them. The length of the CDR3 is 14 residues. From germline, CDR1 is MNHNS and CDR2 SASEGT. CDR3 region: CASSPSLLAYEQYF. The CDR3 coding sequence is TGTGCCAGCAGTCCCAGTCTCTTAGCCTACGAGCAGTACTTC.

This clonotype was counted between two and nine times. The chain employs TRBV6-5 and TRBJ1-6; D is ambiguous. Between the trimmed V and J ends, which lost 3 bases and 7 bases, there was a span of 7 bases. Germline lookup yields CDR1 MNHEY and CDR2 SVGAGI. The CDR3 spans 13 residues. CDR3 bases: TGTGCCAGCAGTTATGCTAGGAATTCACCCCTCCACTTT. It encodes CASSYARNSPLHF.

The chain is built from TRBV9 and TRBJ1-2, with a weak D call TRBD1 (6 bases). The CDR3 totals 14 residues. In germline, CDR1 is SGDLS, CDR2 YYNGEE. V was pared by 0 bases and J by 2 bases, with 8 bases between. In DNA form, the CDR3 reads TGTGCCAGCAGCGTAGGAGGACAGAACTATGGCTACACCTTC. It yields the protein CASSVGGQNYGYTF.

J is TRBJ1-1 and V is TRBV27; D is uncertain. In germline, CDR1 is MNHEY, CDR2 SMNVEV (reference sequence). Trimming took 2 bases from V and 6 from J, leaving 10 bases between them. There are 13 residues in the CDR3. CDR3: CASSLGEGSEAFF. The CDR3 coding sequence is TGTGCCAGCAGTTTAGGTGAGGGCTCTGAAGCTTTCTTT.

This clonotype has a handful of counts. The chain links TRBV19 to TRBJ1-5, with 8 nucleotides matching TRBD1. V shed 1 base, J shed 7 bases, and the junction held 9 bases outside the gene matches. Germline V lookup: CDR1 LNHDA, CDR2 SQIVND (reference sequence). The CDR3 sequence is 16 residues long. CDR3 in DNA: TGTGCCAGTAGTATAGGCGACAGGGGCGCGGGGCAGCCCCAGCATTTT. Translating it yields CASSIGDRGAGQPQHF.

J is TRBJ2-7 and V is TRBV5-5, with D maybe TRBD1 (6 bases). The CDR3 extends over 16 amino acids. Germline values: CDR1 SGHKS, CDR2 YYEKEE (reference sequence). V lost 4 bases to trimming and J lost 1 base, with 18 bases between them. In nucleotides, the CDR3 is TGTGCCAGCAGCGGGCAACAGGGATCCCCATCCTACGAGCAGTACTTC. Protein product: CASSGQQGSPSYEQYF. The variable domain in full, with the rest retrieved from reference TRBV5-5 and TRBJ2-7, is DAGVTQSPTHLIKTRGQQVTLRCSPISGHKSVSWYQQVLGQGPQFIFQYYEKEERGRGNFPDRFSARQFPNYSSELNVNALLLGDSALYLCASSGQQGSPSYEQYFGPGTRLTVT.

This chain links TRBV27 with TRBJ2-2; D is ambiguous. CDR3 length: 12 amino acids. The V end was cut by 3 bases, the J end by 7 bases, with 6 bases between. The V gene's germline CDR1 is MNHEY and CDR2 SMNVEV (reference sequence). This CDR3 reads CASSFGLGELFF. DNA of the CDR3: TGTGCCAGCAGTTTCGGGCTCGGGGAGCTGTTTTTT.

CDR3 region: CASSFTGQGAITDTQYF. The DNA of the CDR3 is TGTGCCAGCAGTTTCACGGGACAGGGGGCTATCACAGATACGCAGTATTTT. The chain uses TRBV27 and TRBJ2-3; 12 bases are shared with TRBD1. V lost 3 bases to trimming and J lost 2 bases; unmatched junction nucleotides: 6. CDR1 MNHEY and CDR2 SMNVEV come from the germline V gene (reference sequence). The CDR3 loop spans 17 amino acids.